Sequencing of this T cell receptor (beta chain) was carried out in a study of low-dose radiotherapy and immunotherapy resistance in tumors. From germline, CDR1 is MNHEY and CDR2 SVGEGT. The CDR3 is 12 residues long. J gave up 5 bases and V 7 bases, and 3 bases lay outside the gene matches. Priming of first-strand cDNA relied on TRAV- and TRBV-specific primers (covering alpha and beta chains). With a V-primer adapter and a constant-region primer, TCRs were amplified for around 21 PCR cycles. MiXCR was run by TCRdb on the reads, yielding one entry per CDR3 protein. Of tens of thousands of distinct CDR3 sequences in the sample, over 15% were seen once. The sample holds many counts of this clonotype. Time point indicated: before trial treatment.

This TCR was sampled from a male donor with prostate cancer. The sample in question was PBMCs, obtained before treatment. This rearrangement joins TRBV6-2 or TRBV6-3 to TRBJ2-5; 8 bases line up with TRBD1. CDR3 sequence: CASTTGGETQYF. The CDR3 DNA is TGTGCCAGCACCACAGGGGGTGAGACCCAGTACTTC.